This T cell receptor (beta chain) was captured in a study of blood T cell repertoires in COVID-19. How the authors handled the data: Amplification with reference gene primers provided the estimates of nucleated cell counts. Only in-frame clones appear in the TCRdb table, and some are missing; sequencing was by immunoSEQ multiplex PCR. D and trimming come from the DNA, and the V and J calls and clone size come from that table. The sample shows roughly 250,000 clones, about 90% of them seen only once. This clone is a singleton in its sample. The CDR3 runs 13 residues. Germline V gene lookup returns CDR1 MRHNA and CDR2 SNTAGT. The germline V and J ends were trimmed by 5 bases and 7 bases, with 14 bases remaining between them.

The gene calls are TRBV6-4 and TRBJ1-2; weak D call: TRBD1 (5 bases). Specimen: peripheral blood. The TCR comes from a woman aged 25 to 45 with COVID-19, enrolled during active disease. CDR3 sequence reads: CASSTHGGGGYTF. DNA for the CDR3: TGTGCCAGCAGTACTCACGGGGGTGGTGGCTACACCTTC.